This TCR beta chain was recorded in a study of cytomegalovirus exposure and HLA in healthy donors. In the study overall: In a previous analysis, 110 million or so unique TCR beta sequences were found from 150 million to 200 million T cells. Findings and limits, study-wide: It was assumed in the presence/absence analyses that sequencing depth was roughly uniform across donors. The authors excluded some V segments, including TRBV6-2 and TRBV6-3, as indistinguishable. One later analysis reportedly identified an Asian-associated ancestry cluster that showed fewer N-insertions than the approximately 700-donor mean.

Primers for the PCR totalled 60 Vbeta and 13 Jbeta. Profiled with immunoSEQ multiplex PCR; TCRdb holds only in-frame clones, not every one. Among some 170,000 clones listed, approximately 85% were seen once. V was cut by 0 bases and J by 5 bases, with 8 bases left in between. Germline loops: CDR1 LNHNV, CDR2 YYDKDF (reference sequence). The CDR3 runs 13 residues. Of note for this clone: Its specificity is unknown.

The V call is TRBV15, the J call TRBJ2-7; D is unresolved. This clonotype originated in a man in his fifties in good health and CMV-seropositive. Specimen: PBMCs. This CDR3 is CATSRDPTDEQYF. CDR3 nucleotides: TGTGCCACCAGCAGAGATCCCACAGACGAGCAGTACTTC.